This T cell receptor delta chain was sequenced during a study of gammadelta T cells in human blood. TCRdb repeated clone calling on the RT-PCR reads with CATT. The sample gives 1,300 to 1,500 delta-chain clones, roughly 17% of which show up once; 10% is in the top ten. This clone was picked up a small number of times. Its antigen is currently unknown. This is likely an artifact of a read error, given a far larger clone one base away. The junction had 27 bases not matched to a gene; V was cut back by 1 base and J by 1 base. Looked up from germline, CDR1 is TSWWSYY and CDR2 is QGS. There are 24 residues in the CDR3. The study's findings and limits: Microbial exposure appeared to drive polyclonal γδ T cell expansion after birth.

Sequenced input: non-Vgamma9Vdelta2 gamma-delta T cells from infant blood. V is TRDV1 and J is TRDJ1, with 10 bases lining up with TRDD3. This sequence was found in a human donor. CDR3 nucleotide sequence: TGTGCTCTTGGGGAACCCTCCTCCTTCTACGGGGGATACGCAGTCCGTACCTGCACCGATAAACTCATCTTT. Its translation: CALGEPSSFYGGYAVRTCTDKLIF.